What follows is one TCR beta chain and its context. The target of this receptor is not known. Base-call qualities are not available, and no considerably larger clone is one nucleotide away. Sequencing instrument: Illumina HiSeq 1500. Using fastp at Q25 and MiXCR, TCRdb reprocessed the public reads and kept productive beta chains. CDR3 protein duplicates are merged, each entry listing the most common genes and DNA. The sample contains fewer than 300,000 distinct CDR3 sequences, about 26% of them found a single time. About 15% of the sample rests with the top ten. The sample originates from a study of T cell repertoires in cytomegalovirus infection (dated by TCRdb to about 2019). Broadly, across the study: The HLA type of each donor mattered for the analysis, because public TCR beta signatures pointed to carriage of CMV infection along with the matching HLA type.

CDR1 SGHAT and CDR2 FQNNGV were looked up in the germline V gene. The V and J ends are trimmed by 5 bases and 6 bases, leaving 20 bases between them. The cysteine opens and the phenylalanine closes a CDR3 of 15 amino acids. Only the CDR3 part of the read is kept: 45 bases, read in frame from the first base. Broader findings and caveats from the paper: The ex vivo response was dominated by HLA-C-restricted CMV-specific TCR beta clonotypes, and the single most frequent clonotype in two of eight donors was supplied by these HLA-C-restricted clonotypes. In both this cohort and an independent roughly 350-donor cohort, the cumulative frequency of public TCR beta family members distinguished carriers of CMV infection plus the relevant HLA type.

The sequence was obtained from a human donor in good health (CMV status not recorded). Some clones in this sample may be carry-over from other donors' samples. What was sequenced was PBMCs. The receptor chain draws on TRBV11-2 and TRBJ2-7; TRBD2 is possibly the D segment (6 matching bases). The DNA sequence is given as TGTGCCAGCAGCCCGGGAGCCAGGGACTTCGGCGAGCAGTACTTC. Its coded protein is CASSPGARDFGEQYF.